This T cell receptor (beta chain) was captured in a study of blood T cell repertoires in COVID-19. Turning to the study itself: The United States, Italy and Spain were the sources of the acute and convalescent COVID-19 samples. Sample material is recorded as cDNA or gDNA derived from T cells, B-cell-depleted T cells, or PBMCs.

Under the authors' procedure: Reference gene primers were amplified, and this amplification served to estimate nucleated cell counts. Libraries were prepared by immunoSEQ multiplex PCR; TCRdb keeps only in-frame clonotypes and omits some of them. That table supplies the V and J calls and clone size; D and trimming were determined from the DNA. The sample records 450,000 or so clones, 70% to 90% being singletons. The V gene's germline CDR1 is SGDLS and CDR2 YYNGEE. This CDR3 is 16 amino acids long. J gave up 1 base and V 3 bases, and 9 bases lay outside the gene matches. In Seattle, patients joined the study during active infection and were tracked longitudinally.

The origin of this receptor is a man younger than 35 with COVID-19, enrolled during active disease. The sequencing input was peripheral blood. This rearrangement joins TRBV9 to TRBJ2-7, with TRBD1 identical over 8 bases. The CDR3 nucleotides are TGTGCCAGCAGCGAGGGCCCCAGGGGGCAGTCCTACGAGCAGTACTTC. Translation: CASSEGPRGQSYEQYF.